Shown below are 14 T cell receptor beta chains from a single sample sequenced in a study of CD8 T cells in Susac syndrome. After extraction with the RNeasy kit, about 0.5 to 1 ug of the RNA was reverse transcribed using random hexamers. In TCRdb, the immunoSEQ multiplex PCR reads were re-called with MiXCR into one record per CDR3 protein. The sample records 230,000 or so distinct CDR3 sequences, approximately 95% being singletons. Sequences were obtained from CD4+ T cells from PBMCs. The source of these receptors is a human donor with multiple sclerosis.

The chain is built from TRBV7-3 and TRBJ2-1; weak D call: TRBD2 (5 bases). The germline CDR1 and CDR2 sequences are SGHTA and FQGTGA. Trimming removed 2 bases at V and 7 bases at J, with 9 bases between. CDR3 size: 13 residues. CDR3 bases: TGTGCCAGCAGCTTACGGGTAGCGAATGAGCAGTTCTTC. Translating gives CASSLRVANEQFF.

V is TRBV9 and J is TRBJ1-2; D is possibly TRBD1 (5 bases). V was cut by 4 bases and J by 2 bases, with 15 bases left in between. Germline V gene lookup returns CDR1 SGDLS and CDR2 YYNGEE. This CDR3 contains 15 residues. CDR3 coding DNA: TGTGCCAGCAGCACGGGACTCTTGGGGAACTATGGCTACACCTTC. Protein product: CASSTGLLGNYGYTF.

The CDR3 DNA sequence: TGTGCCAGCTCACCACTCGGGGTCGCGGATCAGCCCCAGCATTTT. Translating it yields CASSPLGVADQPQHF. The chain uses TRBV18 and TRBJ1-5; D unclear. Germline CDR1 reads KGHSH; CDR2 reads LQKENI. The CDR3 consists of 15 residues. Trimming took 1 base from V and 5 from J, leaving 12 bases between them.

This chain connects TRBV5-4 to TRBJ1-2, with no clear D. Trimming took 4 bases from V and 8 from J, leaving 12 bases between them. Germline V gene lookup returns CDR1 SGHNT and CDR2 YYREEE (reference sequence). CDR3 length: 12 amino acids. Here the CDR3 DNA reads TGTGCCAGCAGCCGCCCCCTGGAGGGCTACACCTTC. Its translation is CASSRPLEGYTF.

The J gene is TRBJ1-6, the V gene TRBV2, with D possibly TRBD1 on 5 matching bases. V was shortened by 8 bases and J by 5 bases, with 7 bases between the two germline ends. From germline, CDR1 is SNHLY and CDR2 FYNNEI. The CDR3 spans 12 residues. The CDR3 DNA follows: TGTGCCAGCGGGGGGGATAATTCACCCCTCCACTTT. Encoded protein: CASGGDNSPLHF.

This clonotype was seen just once. This chain uses TRBV25-1 with TRBJ2-7; the match to TRBD1 covers 8 bases. J lost 5 bases, V lost 4 bases, and 10 bases had no gene match. Germline V lookup: CDR1 MGHDK, CDR2 SYGVNS. The CDR3 is made up of 15 amino acids. CDR3 amino acids: CASSGLTGALDEQYF. The CDR3 DNA follows: TGTGCCAGCAGTGGGTTGACAGGGGCGCTCGACGAGCAGTACTTC.

The chain has TRBV20-1 and TRBJ2-7; 12 bases match TRBD2. J lost 10 bases, V lost 4 bases, and 8 bases had no gene match. The CDR3 totals 13 residues. In germline, CDR1 is DFQATT, CDR2 SNEGSKA (reference sequence). CDR3 region: CSAKLAGGWAQYF. Here the CDR3 DNA reads TGCAGTGCTAAACTAGCGGGAGGTTGGGCCCAGTACTTC.

A single count supports this clonotype. The J gene is TRBJ2-7, the V gene TRBV29-1; 11 nucleotides match TRBD1. CDR1 and CDR2 (germline): SQVTM, ANQGSEA. V gave up 2 bases and J gave up 6 bases; unmatched junction bases: 9. The CDR3 length is 15 residues. CDR3 in DNA: TGCAGCGTTGAAAACTCCGGGACAGGGGGTTTCGAGCAGTACTTC. Its translation is CSVENSGTGGFEQYF.

This sequence joins TRBV3-1 and TRBJ2-1, with 8 positions matching TRBD2. Germline values: CDR1 LGHDT, CDR2 YNNKEL (reference sequence). The CDR3 is 14 amino acids. The V segment lost 8 bases and the J segment 9 bases; nucleotides outside the gene matches: 12. CDR3 DNA sequence: TGTGCCAGCTCCTCCTTTAGGGCGGGAGGTGAGCAGTTCTTC. Translation: CASSSFRAGGEQFF.

The chain uses TRBV27 and TRBJ1-5; the D gene is possibly TRBD1 (5 bases). The germline V and J ends were trimmed by 4 bases and 6 bases, with 19 bases remaining between them. There are 16 residues in the CDR3. Germline-derived CDR1 and CDR2 are MNHEY and SMNVEV (reference sequence). In nucleotides, the CDR3 is TGTGCCAGCAGTTCAATTGCGGGGGGAGTGGGTCAGCCCCAGCATTTT. This gives the protein CASSSIAGGVGQPQHF.

V is TRBV30 and J is TRBJ1-1; no firm D call. This CDR3 region has 13 residues. Germline V gene data show CDR1 as GTSNPN and CDR2 as SVGIG (reference sequence). V gave up 3 bases and J gave up 1 base, with 9 bases separating them. Written as DNA, the CDR3 is TGTGCCTGGAGGTGGGATACGAACACTGAAGCTTTCTTT. This gives the protein CAWRWDTNTEAFF.

CDR3 sequence (DNA): TGTGCCAGCAGCTCCTTGGGGGTAGGGGAGCAGTTCTTC. Its translation is CASSSLGVGEQFF. This rearrangement joins TRBV2 to TRBJ2-1; D might be TRBD1 or TRBD2, each matching 5 bases. The V end was cut by 6 bases, the J end by 10 bases, with 16 bases between. Germline CDR1 is SNHLY and CDR2 is FYNNEI. This CDR3 is built from 13 residues.

The chain couples TRBV19 to TRBJ2-7; D remains ambiguous. CDR3 size: 13 residues. CDR1 and CDR2 from the germline V gene are LNHDA and SQIVND (reference sequence). V dropped 1 base and J dropped 3 bases, with 7 bases sitting between them. DNA for the CDR3: TGTGCCAGTAGTATAGTTTACGGCTACGAGCAGTACTTC. Amino acids: CASSIVYGYEQYF.

This chain links TRBV25-1 with TRBJ2-5; D perhaps matches TRBD2 (5 bases). The CDR3 runs to 13 residues. The V end was cut by 6 bases, the J end by 5 bases, with 13 bases between. Germline lookup yields CDR1 MGHDK and CDR2 SYGVNS. The CDR3 loop is CASSDGVVETQYF. CDR3 DNA: TGTGCCAGCAGCGACGGGGTTGTTGAGACCCAGTACTTC.